This TCR beta chain was found in a study of blood T cell repertoires in COVID-19. Per the study methods: Amplification of reference gene primers provided the estimated nucleated cell counts. Measured with immunoSEQ multiplex PCR; TCRdb has only the in-frame clones, and not every one. V, J and clone size are those of that table, while D and trimming were read from the DNA. The table lists about 80,000 clones, approximately 78% of them singletons, with around a quarter in the top ten. Germline CDR1 reads SGHRS; CDR2 reads YFSETQ. V lost 0 bases to trimming and J lost 2 bases, with 9 bases between them. The CDR3 totals 14 residues.

This TCR derives from a human donor in a cohort sampled during active COVID-19. This chain uses TRBV5-1 with TRBJ2-7; D not certain. Sequenced input: peripheral blood. The CDR3 DNA reads as TGCGCCAGCAGCTTGGGTTGGCAAGCCTACGAGCAGTACTTC. Protein product: CASSLGWQAYEQYF.